This T cell receptor beta chain came from a study of memory B cells and T cells in multiple sclerosis. CFSE-dim autoproliferating and CFSE-high non-proliferating T cells from unstimulated culture were sequenced separately. About 50 million CFSE-labeled PBMCs were cultured about seven days unstimulated, then replicate wells were pooled. PBMCs were labeled with around 0.5 uM CFSE and cultured without exogenous stimuli. A word on this clone: Antigen unknown.

The CDR3 spans 11 residues. Germline-derived CDR1 and CDR2 are SGDLS and YYNGEE. V was shortened by 0 bases and J by 5 bases, with 2 bases between the two germline ends. Study-wide results and limits: Clone-set sizes differed between compartments, so shared clonotype counts needed normalization.

Sequenced by immunoSEQ multiplex PCR; TCRdb stores in-frame clones only, minus some. The sample lists some 49,000 clones; roughly 87% were seen once. Sequencing was done on a sample of PBMCs from blood kept in culture. The V call is TRBV9, the J call TRBJ2-5; D is unclear. The TCR comes from a human donor with multiple sclerosis. The CDR3 DNA follows: TGTGCCAGCAGCGTAGATGAGACCCAGTACTTC. As protein: CASSVDETQYF.